This TCR beta chain was captured by sequencing in a study of shared clonotypes between healthy human individuals. General study points: Clonotypes shared by all four donors outscored non-shared clonotypes in generation probability. A few donors shared approximately 5% of their naive CD4 clonotypes. Among the subsets, naive ones generally showed larger estimated richness than memory ones. Sequencing depth was predicted to influence how clonotypes are shared among donors.

This CDR3 region has 16 residues. Profiled with immunoSEQ multiplex PCR; TCRdb holds only in-frame clones, not every one. The sample yields 1.5 million to 2.5 million clones, about 95% seen once. This clone was seen a single time. Its antigen remains unknown. Only CD45RO-negative cells positively selected for CCR7 counted as naive CD8 cells, so terminally differentiated effector memory CD45RA+ cells were excluded. The sample taken for sequencing was naive CD8+ T cells sorted from blood. The clonotype comes from a man younger than 30 in good health. The V call is TRBV21-1, the J call TRBJ2-7; the table calls TRBD2, which could not be checked here. TRBV21-1 is recorded as a pseudogene. CDR3: CASSKVLSPEPREQYF. The CDR3 coding sequence is TGTGCCAGCAGCAAAGTCCTTTCCCCTGAGCCTCGGGAGCAGTACTTC.